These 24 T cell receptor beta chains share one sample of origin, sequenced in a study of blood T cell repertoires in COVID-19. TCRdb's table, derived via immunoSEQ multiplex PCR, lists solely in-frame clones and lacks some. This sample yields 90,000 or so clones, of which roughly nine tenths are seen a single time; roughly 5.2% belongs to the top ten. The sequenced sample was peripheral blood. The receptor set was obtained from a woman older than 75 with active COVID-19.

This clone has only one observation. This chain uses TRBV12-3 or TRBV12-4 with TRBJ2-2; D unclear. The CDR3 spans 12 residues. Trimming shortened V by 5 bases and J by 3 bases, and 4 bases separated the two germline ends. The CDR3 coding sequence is TGTGCCAGCAGTCCCGACACCGGGGAGCTGTTTTTT. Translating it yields CASSPDTGELFF.

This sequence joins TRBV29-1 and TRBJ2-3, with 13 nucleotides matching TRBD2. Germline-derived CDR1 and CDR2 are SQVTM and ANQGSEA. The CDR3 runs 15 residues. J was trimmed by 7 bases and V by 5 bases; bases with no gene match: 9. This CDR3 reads CSVPGTSGIINTQYF. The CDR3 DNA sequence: TGCAGCGTTCCCGGGACTAGCGGGATTATAAATACGCAGTATTTT.

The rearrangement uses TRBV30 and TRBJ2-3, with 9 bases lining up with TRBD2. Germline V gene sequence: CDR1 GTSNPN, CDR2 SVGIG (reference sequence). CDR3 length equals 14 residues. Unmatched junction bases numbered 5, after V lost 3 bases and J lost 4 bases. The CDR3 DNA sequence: TGTGCCTGGAGGTCGACTAGCGGCCCAGATACGCAGTATTTT. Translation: CAWRSTSGPDTQYF.

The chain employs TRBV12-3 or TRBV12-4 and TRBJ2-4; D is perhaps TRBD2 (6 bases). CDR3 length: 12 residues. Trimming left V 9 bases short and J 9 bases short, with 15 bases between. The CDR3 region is CASRGGLSIQYF. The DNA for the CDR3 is TGTGCCAGTCGTGGAGGGTTGAGCATTCAGTACTTC.

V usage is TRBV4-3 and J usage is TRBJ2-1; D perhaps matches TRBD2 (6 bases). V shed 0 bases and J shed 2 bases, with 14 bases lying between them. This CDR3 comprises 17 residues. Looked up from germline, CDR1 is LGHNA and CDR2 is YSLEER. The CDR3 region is CASSQDQPGAAYNEQFF. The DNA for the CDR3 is TGCGCCAGCAGCCAAGATCAGCCGGGAGCCGCCTACAATGAGCAGTTCTTC.

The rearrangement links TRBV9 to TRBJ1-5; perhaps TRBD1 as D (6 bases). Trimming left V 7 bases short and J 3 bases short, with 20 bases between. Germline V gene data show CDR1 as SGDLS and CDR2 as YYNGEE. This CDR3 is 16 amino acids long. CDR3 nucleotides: TGTGCCAGCCAGAGGGGGGGCCCAGATTCCAATCAGCCCCAGCATTTT. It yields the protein CASQRGGPDSNQPQHF.

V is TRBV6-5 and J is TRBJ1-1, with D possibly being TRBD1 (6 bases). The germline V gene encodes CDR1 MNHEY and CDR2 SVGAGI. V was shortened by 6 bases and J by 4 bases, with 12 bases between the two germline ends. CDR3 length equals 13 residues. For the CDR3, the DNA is TGTGCCAGCAGATCCCTAGGGGGCACTGAAGCTTTCTTT. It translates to CASRSLGGTEAFF.

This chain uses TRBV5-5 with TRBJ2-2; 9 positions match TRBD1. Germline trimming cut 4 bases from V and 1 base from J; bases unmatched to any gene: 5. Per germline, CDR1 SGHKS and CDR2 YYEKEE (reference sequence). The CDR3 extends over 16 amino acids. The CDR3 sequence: CASSKTGQGNTGELFF. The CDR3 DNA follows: TGTGCCAGCAGCAAAACGGGACAGGGGAACACCGGGGAGCTGTTTTTT. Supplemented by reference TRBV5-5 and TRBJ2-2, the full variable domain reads DAGVTQSPTHLIKTRGQQVTLRCSPISGHKSVSWYQQVLGQGPQFIFQYYEKEERGRGNFPDRFSARQFPNYSSELNVNALLLGDSALYLCASSKTGQGNTGELFFGEGSRLTVL.

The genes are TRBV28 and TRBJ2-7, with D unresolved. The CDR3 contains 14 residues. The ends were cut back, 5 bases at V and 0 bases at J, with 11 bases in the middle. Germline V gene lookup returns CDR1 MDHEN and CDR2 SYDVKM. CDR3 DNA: TGTGCCAGCAGTCGTTGGCGGAACTCCTACGAGCAGTACTTC. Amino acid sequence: CASSRWRNSYEQYF.

This chain's CDR3 is CASSATSGNTDTQYF. In nucleotides, the CDR3 is TGTGCCAGCAGCGCTACTAGCGGGAACACAGATACGCAGTATTTT. This chain links TRBV5-4 with TRBJ2-3; 10 bases are shared with TRBD2. CDR3 length: 15 residues. V shed 4 bases, J shed 2 bases, and the junction held 4 bases outside the gene matches. Germline V gene sequence: CDR1 SGHNT, CDR2 YYREEE (reference sequence).

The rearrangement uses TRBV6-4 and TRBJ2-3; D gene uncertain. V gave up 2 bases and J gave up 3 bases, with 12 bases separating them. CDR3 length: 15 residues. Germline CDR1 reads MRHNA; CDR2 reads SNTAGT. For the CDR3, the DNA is TGTGCCAGCAGTGACGCCCCCGAGAAAACAGATACGCAGTATTTT. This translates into CASSDAPEKTDTQYF.

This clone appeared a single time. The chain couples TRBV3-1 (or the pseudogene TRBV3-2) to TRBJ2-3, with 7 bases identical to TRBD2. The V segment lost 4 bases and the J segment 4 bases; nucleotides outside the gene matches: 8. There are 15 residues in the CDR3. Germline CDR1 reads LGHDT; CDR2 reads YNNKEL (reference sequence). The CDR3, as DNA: TGTGCCAGCAGCCGAGGCCCGGGACTACCAGATACGCAGTATTTT. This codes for CASSRGPGLPDTQYF.

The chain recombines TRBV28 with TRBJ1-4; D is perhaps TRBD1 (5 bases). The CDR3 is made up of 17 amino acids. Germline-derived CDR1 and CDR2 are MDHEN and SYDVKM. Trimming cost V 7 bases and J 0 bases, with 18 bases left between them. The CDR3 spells CASTIGGASATNEKLFF. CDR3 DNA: TGTGCCAGCACCATTGGAGGGGCCTCGGCAACTAATGAAAAACTGTTTTTT.

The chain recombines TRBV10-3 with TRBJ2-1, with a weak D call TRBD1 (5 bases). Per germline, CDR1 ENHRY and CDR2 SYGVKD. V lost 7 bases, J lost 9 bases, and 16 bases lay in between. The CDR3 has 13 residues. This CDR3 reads CAIKGRGRGEQFF. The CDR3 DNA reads TGTGCCATCAAGGGAAGGGGCCGCGGTGAGCAGTTCTTC.

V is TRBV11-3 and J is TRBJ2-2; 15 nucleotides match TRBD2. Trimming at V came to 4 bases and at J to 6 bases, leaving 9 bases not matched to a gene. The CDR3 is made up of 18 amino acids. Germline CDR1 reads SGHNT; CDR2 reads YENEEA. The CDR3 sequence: CASSSGLAGGPRAGELFF. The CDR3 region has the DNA TGTGCCAGCAGCTCAGGACTAGCGGGAGGGCCGAGGGCCGGGGAGCTGTTTTTT.

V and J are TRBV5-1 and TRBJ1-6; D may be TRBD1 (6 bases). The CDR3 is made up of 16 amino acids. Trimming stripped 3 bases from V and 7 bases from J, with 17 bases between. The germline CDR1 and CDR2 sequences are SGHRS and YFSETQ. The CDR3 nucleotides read TGCGCCAGCAGCTCCTTAGGGGGGGGCAGGAATTCACCCCTCCACTTT. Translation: CASSSLGGGRNSPLHF. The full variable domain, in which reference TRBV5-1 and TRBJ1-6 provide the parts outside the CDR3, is KAGVTQTPRYLIKTRGQQVTLSCSPISGHRSVSWYQQTPGQGLQFLFEYFSETQRNKGNFPGRFSGRQFSNSRSEMNVSTLELGDSALYLCASSSLGGGRNSPLHFGNGTRLTVT.

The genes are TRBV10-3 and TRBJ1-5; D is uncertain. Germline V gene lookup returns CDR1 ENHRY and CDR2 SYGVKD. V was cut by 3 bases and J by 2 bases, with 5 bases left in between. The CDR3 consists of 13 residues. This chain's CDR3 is CAISETGNQPQHF. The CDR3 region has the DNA TGTGCCATCAGTGAAACGGGCAATCAGCCCCAGCATTTT.

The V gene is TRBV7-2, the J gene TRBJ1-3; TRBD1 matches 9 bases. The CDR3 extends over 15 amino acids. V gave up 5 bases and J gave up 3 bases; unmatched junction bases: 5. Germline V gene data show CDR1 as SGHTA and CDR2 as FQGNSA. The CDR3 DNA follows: TGTGCCAGCAGCCTCGGGACAGGGAATGGAAACACCATATATTTT. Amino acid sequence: CASSLGTGNGNTIYF.

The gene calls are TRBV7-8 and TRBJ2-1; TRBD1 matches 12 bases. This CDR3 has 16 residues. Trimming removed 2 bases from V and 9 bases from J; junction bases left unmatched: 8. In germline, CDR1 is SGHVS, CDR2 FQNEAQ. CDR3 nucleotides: TGTGCCAGCAGCTTACGAGGGACAGGGGGCTATAGTGAGCAGTTCTTC. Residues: CASSLRGTGGYSEQFF. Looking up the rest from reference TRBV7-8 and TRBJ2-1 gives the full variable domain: GAGVSQSPRYKVAKRGQDVALRCDPISGHVSLFWYQQALGQGPEFLTYFQNEAQLDKSGLPSDRFFAERPEGSVSTLKIQRTQQEDSAVYLCASSLRGTGGYSEQFFGPGTRLTVL.

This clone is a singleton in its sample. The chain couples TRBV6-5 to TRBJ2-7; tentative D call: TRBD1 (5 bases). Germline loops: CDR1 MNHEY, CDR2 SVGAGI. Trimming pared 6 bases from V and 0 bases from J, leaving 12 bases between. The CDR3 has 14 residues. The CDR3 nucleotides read TGTGCCAGCAGGTCTAGACAGTACTCCTACGAGCAGTACTTC. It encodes CASRSRQYSYEQYF.

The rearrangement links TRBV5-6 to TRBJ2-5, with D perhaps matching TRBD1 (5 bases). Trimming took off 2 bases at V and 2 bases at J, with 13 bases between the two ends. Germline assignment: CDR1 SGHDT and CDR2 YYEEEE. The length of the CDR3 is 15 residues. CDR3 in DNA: TGTGCCAGCAGCTTAGAACGACAGAGGCAAGAGACCCAGTACTTC. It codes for CASSLERQRQETQYF.

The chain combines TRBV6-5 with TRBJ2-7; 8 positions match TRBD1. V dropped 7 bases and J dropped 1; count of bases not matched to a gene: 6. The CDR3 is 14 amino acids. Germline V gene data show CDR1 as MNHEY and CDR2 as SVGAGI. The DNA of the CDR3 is TGTGCCAGCAAGGGACAGGACTTGTCCTACGAGCAGTACTTC. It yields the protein CASKGQDLSYEQYF.

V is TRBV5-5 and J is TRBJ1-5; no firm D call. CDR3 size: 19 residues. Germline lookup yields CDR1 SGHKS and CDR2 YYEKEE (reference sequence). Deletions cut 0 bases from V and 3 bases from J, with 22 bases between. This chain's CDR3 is CASSLETFQDYPNNQPQHF. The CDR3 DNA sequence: TGTGCCAGCAGCTTGGAAACCTTCCAGGACTATCCTAACAATCAGCCCCAGCATTTT.

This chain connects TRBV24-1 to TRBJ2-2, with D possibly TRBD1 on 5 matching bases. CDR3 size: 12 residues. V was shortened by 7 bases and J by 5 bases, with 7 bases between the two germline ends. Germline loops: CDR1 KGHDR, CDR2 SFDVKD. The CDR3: CATSRTTGELFF. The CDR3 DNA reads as TGTGCCACCAGCAGGACAACCGGGGAGCTGTTTTTT.